The clone carrying this TCR beta chain has just one count. This sample is part of a study of blood T cell repertoires in COVID-19. Across the study: T cells, B-cell-depleted T cells, or PBMCs supplied cDNA or gDNA.

Sequencing used immunoSEQ multiplex PCR; TCRdb keeps in-frame clones, though not all of them. The table has 95,000 to 110,000 clones, 85% to 90% seen once. In germline, CDR1 is KGHDR, CDR2 SFDVKD. V was clipped by 4 bases and J by 8 bases; unmatched bases: 9. The CDR3 spans 15 residues. The source is a human donor in a cohort sampled during active COVID-19. V usage is TRBV24-1 and J usage is TRBJ2-1, with 8 bases identical to TRBD1. The material sequenced was peripheral blood. CDR3 sequence: CATSEQGQAKDEQFF. The CDR3 nucleotides are TGTGCCACCAGTGAACAGGGACAGGCGAAGGATGAGCAGTTCTTC.